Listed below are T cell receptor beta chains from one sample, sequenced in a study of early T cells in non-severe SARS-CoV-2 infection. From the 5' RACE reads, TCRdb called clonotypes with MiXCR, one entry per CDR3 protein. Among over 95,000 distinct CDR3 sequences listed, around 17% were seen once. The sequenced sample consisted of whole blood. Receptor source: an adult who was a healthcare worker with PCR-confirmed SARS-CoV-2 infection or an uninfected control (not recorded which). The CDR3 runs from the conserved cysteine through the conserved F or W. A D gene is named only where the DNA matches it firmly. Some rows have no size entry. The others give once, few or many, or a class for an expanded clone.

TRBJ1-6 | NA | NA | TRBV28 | CASSPVDAAYNSPLHF | TGTGCCAGCAGCCCGGTAGATGCGGCCTATAATTCACCCCTCCACTTT
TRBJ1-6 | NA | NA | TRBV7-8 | CASSPTGLNNSPLHF | TGTGCCAGCAGCCCTACAGGGTTGAATAATTCACCCCTCCACTTT
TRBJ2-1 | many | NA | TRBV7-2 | CASTPISETEQFF | TGTGCCAGCACCCCTATAAGTGAAACTGAGCAGTTCTTC
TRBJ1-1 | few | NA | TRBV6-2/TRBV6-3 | CASRPGRLKDAFF | TGTGCCAGCAGGCCTGGACGGCTTAAAGACGCTTTCTTT
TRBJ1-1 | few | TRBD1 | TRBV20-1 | CSARTGGSTEAFF | TGCAGTGCCCGGACAGGGGGAAGCACTGAAGCTTTCTTT
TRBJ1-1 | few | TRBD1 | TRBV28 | CASSLTGAEAFF | TGTGCCAGCAGTTTAACAGGGGCGGAAGCTTTCTTT
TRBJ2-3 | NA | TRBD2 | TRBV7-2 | CASSLGLAGAGPDTQYF | TGTGCCAGCAGCTTAGGACTAGCGGGAGCGGGCCCCGATACGCAGTATTTT
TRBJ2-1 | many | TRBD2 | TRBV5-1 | CASSLAGVAGGHNEQFF | TGCGCCAGCAGCTTGGCCGGGGTAGCGGGGGGACACAATGAGCAGTTCTTC
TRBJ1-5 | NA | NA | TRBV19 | CASSMGSTGNQPQHF | TGTGCCAGTAGTATGGGATCCACGGGAAATCAGCCCCAGCATTTT
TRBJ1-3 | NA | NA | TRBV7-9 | CASSILPGGTGNTIYF | TGTGCCAGCAGCATTCTCCCCGGGGGAACTGGAAACACCATATATTTT
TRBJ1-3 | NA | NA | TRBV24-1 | CATSDPLTGNTIYF | TGTGCCACCAGTGACCCCCTGACCGGAAACACCATATATTTT
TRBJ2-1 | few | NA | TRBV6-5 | CASSYGDNEQFF | TGTGCCAGCAGTTACGGGGACAATGAGCAGTTCTTC
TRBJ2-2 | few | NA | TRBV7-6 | CASRALAGELFF | TGTGCCAGCAGAGCGCTGGCCGGGGAGCTGTTTTTT
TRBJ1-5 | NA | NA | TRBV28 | CASSFEWTATYSNQPQHF | TGTGCCAGCAGTTTCGAATGGACAGCCACTTATAGCAATCAGCCCCAGCATTTT
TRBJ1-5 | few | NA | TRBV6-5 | CASSPGHLDKPQHF | TGTGCCAGCAGCCCGGGACATCTAGATAAGCCCCAGCATTTT
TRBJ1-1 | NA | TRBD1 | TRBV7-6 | CASSLSGTGNTEAFF | TGTGCCAGCAGCTTATCCGGGACAGGGAACACTGAAGCTTTCTTT
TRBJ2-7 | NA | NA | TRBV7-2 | CASSLEGREQYF | TGTGCCAGCAGCTTAGAGGGACGCGAGCAGTACTTC
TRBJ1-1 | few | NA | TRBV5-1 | CASSLFKGMGTEAFF | TGCGCCAGCAGCTTGTTTAAGGGGATGGGCACTGAAGCTTTCTTT
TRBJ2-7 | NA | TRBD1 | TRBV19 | CASSIADRLYEQYF | TGTGCCAGTAGTATTGCGGACAGGCTCTACGAGCAGTACTTC
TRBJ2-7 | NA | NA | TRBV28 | CASSLGDTRYEQYF | TGTGCCAGCAGCTTGGGGGACACCCGATACGAGCAGTACTTC